This TCR beta chain derives from a study of regulatory T cells in long-lasting Graves disease. Both iRepertoire HTBI primers and Arm-PCR of CDR3 regions were used to build the TCR beta libraries. Using its own MiXCR run on the multiplex PCR reads, TCRdb lists one record per CDR3 protein. The sample includes hundreds of thousands of distinct CDR3 sequences, under 20% of them seen just once. Findings and limits, study-wide: Persistent Graves' patients had lower TCR diversity than newly diagnosed ones.

The CDR3 covers 12 residues. Germline CDR1 is MNHEY and CDR2 is SVGEGT. Trimming took off 1 base at V and 6 bases at J, with 7 bases between the two ends. This clonotype came up many times. Its antigen is unidentified. This sample's time point: newly diagnosed GD, antithyroid drugs for less than 3 months. RNA from PBMCs was the source of the TCR library. Another study also made use of these data, one on T cells in Graves' hyperthyroidism and ophthalmopathy.

The sequence was obtained from a woman in her 30s with Graves disease. The rearrangement links TRBV6-2 or TRBV6-3 to TRBJ2-7; possibly TRBD1 or TRBD2 for D (5 bases each). The source was peripheral blood mononuclear cells (PBMCs), collected at new diagnosis, from a patient treated with antithyroid drugs. CDR3 in amino acids: CASSYFGGEQYF. DNA of the CDR3: TGTGCCAGCAGTTACTTTGGGGGCGAGCAGTACTTC.